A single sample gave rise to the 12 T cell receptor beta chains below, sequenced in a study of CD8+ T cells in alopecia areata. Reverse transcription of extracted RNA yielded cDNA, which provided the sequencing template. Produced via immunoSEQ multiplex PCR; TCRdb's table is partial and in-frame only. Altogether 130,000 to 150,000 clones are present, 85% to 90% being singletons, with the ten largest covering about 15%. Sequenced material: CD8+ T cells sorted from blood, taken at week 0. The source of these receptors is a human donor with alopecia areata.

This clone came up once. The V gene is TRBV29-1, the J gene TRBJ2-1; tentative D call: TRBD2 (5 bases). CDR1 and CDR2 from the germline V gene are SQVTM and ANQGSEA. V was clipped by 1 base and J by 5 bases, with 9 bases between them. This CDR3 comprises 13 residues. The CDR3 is CSVEVEADNEQFF. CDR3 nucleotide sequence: TGCAGCGTTGAAGTTGAAGCGGACAATGAGCAGTTCTTC.

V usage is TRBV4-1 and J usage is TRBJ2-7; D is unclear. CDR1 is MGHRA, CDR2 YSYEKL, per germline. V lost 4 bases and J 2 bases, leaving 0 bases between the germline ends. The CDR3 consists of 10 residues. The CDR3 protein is CASSPYEQYF. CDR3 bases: TGCGCCAGCAGCCCCTACGAGCAGTACTTC.

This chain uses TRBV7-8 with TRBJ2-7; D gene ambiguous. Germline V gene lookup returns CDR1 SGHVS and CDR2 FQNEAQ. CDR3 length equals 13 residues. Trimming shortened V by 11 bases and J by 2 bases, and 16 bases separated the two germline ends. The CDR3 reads CASGLLSAYEQYF. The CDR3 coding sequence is TGTGCCTCCGGGCTCCTCTCCGCCTACGAGCAGTACTTC.

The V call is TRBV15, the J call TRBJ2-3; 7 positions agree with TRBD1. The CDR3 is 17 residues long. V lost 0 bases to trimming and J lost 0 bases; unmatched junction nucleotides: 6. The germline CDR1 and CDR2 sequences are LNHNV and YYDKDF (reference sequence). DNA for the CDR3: TGTGCCACCAGCAGAGATCTGACAGGGATGAGCACAGATACGCAGTATTTT. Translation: CATSRDLTGMSTDTQYF. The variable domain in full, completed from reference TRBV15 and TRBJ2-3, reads DAMVIQNPRYQVTQFGKPVTLSCSQTLNHNVMYWYQQKSSQAPKLLFHYYDKDFNNEADTPDNFQSRRPNTSFCFLDIRSPGLGDTAMYLCATSRDLTGMSTDTQYFGPGTRLTVL.

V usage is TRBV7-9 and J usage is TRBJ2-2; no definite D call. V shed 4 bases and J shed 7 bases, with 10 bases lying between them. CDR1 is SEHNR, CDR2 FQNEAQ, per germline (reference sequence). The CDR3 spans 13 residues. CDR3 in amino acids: CASSSRWGGELFF. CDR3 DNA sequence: TGTGCCAGCAGCTCCAGGTGGGGCGGGGAGCTGTTTTTT.

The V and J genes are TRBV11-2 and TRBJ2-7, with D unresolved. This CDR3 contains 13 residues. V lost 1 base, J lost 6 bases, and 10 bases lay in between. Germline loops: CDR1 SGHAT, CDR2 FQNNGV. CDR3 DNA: TGTGCCAGCAGCTTAGGATGGTTAGGCGAGCAGTACTTC. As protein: CASSLGWLGEQYF.

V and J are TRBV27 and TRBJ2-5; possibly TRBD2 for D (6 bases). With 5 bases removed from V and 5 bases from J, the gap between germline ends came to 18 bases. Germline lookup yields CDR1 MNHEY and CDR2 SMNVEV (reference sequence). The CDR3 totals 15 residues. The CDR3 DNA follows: TGTGCCAGCAGTGTACAGGAGGGCGCAGGGGAGACCCAGTACTTC. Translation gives CASSVQEGAGETQYF.

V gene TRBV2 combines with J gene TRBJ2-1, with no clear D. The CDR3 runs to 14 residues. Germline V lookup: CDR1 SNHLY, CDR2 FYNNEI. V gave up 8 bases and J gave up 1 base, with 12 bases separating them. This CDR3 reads CASSVKESYNEQFF. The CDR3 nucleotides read TGTGCCAGCTCAGTGAAGGAGTCCTACAATGAGCAGTTCTTC.

In DNA, the CDR3 is TGTGCCAGCAGCCAAGGGGGGGGCAATCAGCCCCAGCATTTT. Translating gives CASSQGGGNQPQHF. The rearrangement links TRBV7-6 to TRBJ1-5; D might be TRBD1 (6 bases). CDR3 length: 14 residues. CDR1 and CDR2 (germline): SGHVS, FNYEAQ. Deletions cut 5 bases from V and 2 bases from J, with 10 bases between.

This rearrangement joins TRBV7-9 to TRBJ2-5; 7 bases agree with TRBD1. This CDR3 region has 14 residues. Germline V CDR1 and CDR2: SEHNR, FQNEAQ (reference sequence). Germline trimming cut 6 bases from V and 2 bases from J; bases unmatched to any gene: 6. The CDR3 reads CASSSGTVQETQYF. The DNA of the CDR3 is TGTGCCAGCAGTTCCGGGACAGTACAAGAGACCCAGTACTTC.

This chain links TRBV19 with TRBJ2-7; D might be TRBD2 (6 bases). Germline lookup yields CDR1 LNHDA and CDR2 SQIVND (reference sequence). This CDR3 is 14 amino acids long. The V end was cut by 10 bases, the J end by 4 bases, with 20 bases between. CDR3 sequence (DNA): TGTGCCATCCTTTGGAGGGGTTCGGGTTACGAGCAGTACTTC. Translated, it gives CAILWRGSGYEQYF.

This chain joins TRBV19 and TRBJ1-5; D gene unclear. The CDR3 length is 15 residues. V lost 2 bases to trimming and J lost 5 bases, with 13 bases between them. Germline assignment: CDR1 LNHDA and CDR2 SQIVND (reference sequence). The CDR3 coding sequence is TGTGCCAGTAGTATAATCTCTGACTTAGATCAGCCCCAGCATTTT. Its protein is CASSIISDLDQPQHF.